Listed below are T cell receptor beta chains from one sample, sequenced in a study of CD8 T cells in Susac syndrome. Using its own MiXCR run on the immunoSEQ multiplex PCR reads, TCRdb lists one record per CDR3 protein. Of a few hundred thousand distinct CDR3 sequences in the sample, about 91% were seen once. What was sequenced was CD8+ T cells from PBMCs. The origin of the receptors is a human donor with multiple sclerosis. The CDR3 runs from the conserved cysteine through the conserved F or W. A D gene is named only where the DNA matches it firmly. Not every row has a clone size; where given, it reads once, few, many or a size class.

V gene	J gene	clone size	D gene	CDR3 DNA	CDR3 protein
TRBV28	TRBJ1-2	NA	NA	TGTGCCAGCAGTTCTTTCATGGGCGGCTACACCTTC	CASSSFMGGYTF
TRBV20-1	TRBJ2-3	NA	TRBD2	TGCAGTGCTAGAGAGGTTAGCGGGAGGGGATCAGATACGCAGTATTTT	CSAREVSGRGSDTQYF
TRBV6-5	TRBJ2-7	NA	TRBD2	TGTGCCAGCAGTTACGATAGCGGGGGGGCATACGAGCAGTACTTC	CASSYDSGGAYEQYF
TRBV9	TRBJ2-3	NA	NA	TGTGCCAGTCACCGGGACGGTAGCACAGATACGCAGTATTTT	CASHRDGSTDTQYF
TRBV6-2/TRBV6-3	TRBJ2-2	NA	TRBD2	TGTGCCAGCACCGAAGGACTAGCGGGAACCGGGGAGCTGTTTTTT	CASTEGLAGTGELFF
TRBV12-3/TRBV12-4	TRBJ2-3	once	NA	TGTGCCAGCAGTCCCCCACTTGGACTGGGCACAGATACGCAGTATTTT	CASSPPLGLGTDTQYF
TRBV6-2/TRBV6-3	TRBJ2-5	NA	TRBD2	TGTGCCAGCAGCACGGGACTAGAAGAGACCCAGTACTTC	CASSTGLEETQYF
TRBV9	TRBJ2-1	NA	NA	TGTGCCAGCAGCGAACAGCCGAATGAGCAGTTCTTC	CASSEQPNEQFF
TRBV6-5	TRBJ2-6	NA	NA	TGTGCCAGCAGTTACGACAGGCTAGATCGCTCTGGGGCCAACGTCCTGACTTTC	CASSYDRLDRSGANVLTF
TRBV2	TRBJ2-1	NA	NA	TGTGCCAGCAGTGAAAGCCAGGCTTCCTACAATGAGCAGTTCTTC	CASSESQASYNEQFF
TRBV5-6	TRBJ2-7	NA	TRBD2	TGTGCCAGCAGCTTGGCCTCGCGGGGGGCCTCCTACGAGCAGTACTTC	CASSLASRGASYEQYF
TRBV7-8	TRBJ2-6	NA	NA	TGTGCCAGCAGCGCCTCCCCAATTGACACAGGGCTAGGGGCCAACGTCCTGACTTTC	CASSASPIDTGLGANVLTF
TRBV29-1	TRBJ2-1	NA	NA	TGCAGCGTTGAAACCACCGAACGTCTTTACAATGAGCAGTTCTTC	CSVETTERLYNEQFF
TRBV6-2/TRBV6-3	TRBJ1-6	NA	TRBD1	TGTGCCAGCAGTTCAGACAGGGGGCTCGCTTCACCCCTCCACTTT	CASSSDRGLASPLHF
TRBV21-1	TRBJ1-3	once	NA	TGTGCCAGCAGCAGGCGGACCGCAACCTCTGGAAACACCATATATTTT	CASSRRTATSGNTIYF
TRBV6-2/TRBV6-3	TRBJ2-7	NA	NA	TGTGCCAGCGGGGCCCTCTACGAGCAGTACTTC	CASGALYEQYF
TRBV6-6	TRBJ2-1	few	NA	TGTGCCAGCAGTTATGGCGGCAGCTCCTACAATGAGCAGTTCTTC	CASSYGGSSYNEQFF
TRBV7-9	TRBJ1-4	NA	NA	TGTGCCAGCAAACTTCAGGGTGGAGATGAAAAACTGTTTTTT	CASKLQGGDEKLFF
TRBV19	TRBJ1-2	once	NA	TGTGCCAGTACTTACGGGAGCTATGGCTACACCTTC	CASTYGSYGYTF
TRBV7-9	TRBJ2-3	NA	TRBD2	TGTGCCAGCAGGCCCGGGACTAGCGGGAGAGATACGCAGTATTTT	CASRPGTSGRDTQYF
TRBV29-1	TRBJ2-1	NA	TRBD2	TGCAGCGTTGATAGAGGAGCCAGGCGGGAGGATGAGCAGTTCTTC	CSVDRGARREDEQFF
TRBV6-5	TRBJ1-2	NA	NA	TGTGCCAGCAGTTACCTTAGGGGGGGAGACGAGGGCTATGGCTACACCTTC	CASSYLRGGDEGYGYTF
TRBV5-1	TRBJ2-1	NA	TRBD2	TGCGCCAGCAGCTGGACTAGCGGGGGGAACAATGAGCAGTTCTTC	CASSWTSGGNNEQFF
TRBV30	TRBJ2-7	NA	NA	TGTGCCGGATTCTCCGGGACTCACTCCTACGAGCAGTACTTC	CAGFSGTHSYEQYF
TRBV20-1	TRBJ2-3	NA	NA	TGCAGTGCCCGCGACCGAGACAGGAAAAGCACAGATACGCAGTATTTT	CSARDRDRKSTDTQYF
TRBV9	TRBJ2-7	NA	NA	TGTGCCAGCAGCGTATCGGGGACCCTTGCCTACGAGCAGTACTTC	CASSVSGTLAYEQYF
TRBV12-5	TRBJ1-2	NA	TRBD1	TGTGCTAGTGGTGGAACAGGGGGCCCGTATGGCTACACCTTC	CASGGTGGPYGYTF
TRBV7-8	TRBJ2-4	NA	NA	TGTGCCAGCAGCCCTGGCGGGGAGTACCTCGAAAACATTCAGTACTTC	CASSPGGEYLENIQYF
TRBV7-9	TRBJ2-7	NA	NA	TGTGCCAGCAGCTTTTGGCTATTCCCCCCCTACGAGCAGTACTTC	CASSFWLFPPYEQYF
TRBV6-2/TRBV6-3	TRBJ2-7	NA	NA	TGTGCCAGCAGTCATACGAACCCGTGGGGGGAGCAGTACTTC	CASSHTNPWGEQYF
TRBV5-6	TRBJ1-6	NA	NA	TGTGCCAGCAGCTTGGGAGGGGATCGGGTTCCCCCCCTCCACTTT	CASSLGGDRVPPLHF
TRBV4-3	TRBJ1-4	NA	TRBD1	TGCGCCAGCAGCCTTACCACCGGGACAGGGAGTGAAAAACTGTTTTTT	CASSLTTGTGSEKLFF
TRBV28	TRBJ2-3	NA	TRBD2	TGTGCCGTCCGCGGGGGTCAAAGCACAGATACGCAGTATTTT	CAVRGGQSTDTQYF
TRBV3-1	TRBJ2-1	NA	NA	TGTGCCAGCAGCCTTGGAAGTGCGGCAAGCTCCTACAATGAGCAGTTCTTC	CASSLGSAASSYNEQFF
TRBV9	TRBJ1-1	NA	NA	TGTGCCAGCAGCGTAGCGGCCGGGGGGGGCGGCACTGAAGCTTTCTTT	CASSVAAGGGGTEAFF
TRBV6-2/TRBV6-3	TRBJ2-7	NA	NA	TGTGCCAGCAGCCTGGAAGGGGAAGCATCCGAGCAGTACTTC	CASSLEGEASEQYF
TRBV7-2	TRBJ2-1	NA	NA	TGTGCCAGCAGCTCCTTAGTGGGGGAGGGGGTCTCGGGTGAGCAGTTCTTC	CASSSLVGEGVSGEQFF
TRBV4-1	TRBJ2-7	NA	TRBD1	TGCGCCAGCAGCCTCGCCGGGACAGGGGGCGCAGGCGAGCAGTACTTC	CASSLAGTGGAGEQYF
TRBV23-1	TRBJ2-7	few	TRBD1	TGCGCCAGCAGCCATACAGGGGACGAGCAGTACTTC	CASSHTGDEQYF
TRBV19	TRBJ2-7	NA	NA	TGTGCCAGTAGTATCTCGTCCGACACCTCCTACGAGCAGTACTTC	CASSISSDTSYEQYF
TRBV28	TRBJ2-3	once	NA	TGTGCCAGCAGTTTCGAGGTTGGTACAGATACGCAGTATTTT	CASSFEVGTDTQYF
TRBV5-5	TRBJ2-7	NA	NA	TGTGCCAGCAGCCCCCCACCCGGGAAATTGGAGCAGTACTTC	CASSPPPGKLEQYF
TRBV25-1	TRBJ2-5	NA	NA	TGTGCCAGCAGTGGTCCCCCTGCGGGTGCAACCCAAGAGACCCAGTACTTC	CASSGPPAGATQETQYF
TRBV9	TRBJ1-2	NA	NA	TGTGCCAGCAGCGTAGGCAACAACCGGCTCTATGGCTACACCTTC	CASSVGNNRLYGYTF
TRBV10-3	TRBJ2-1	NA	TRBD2	TGTGCCATCAGTGACGTGACTAGCGGGAGTAGCTCGAATGAGCAGTTCTTC	CAISDVTSGSSSNEQFF
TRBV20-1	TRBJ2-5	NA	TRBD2	TGCAGTGCTAGACCTACTAGCGGGGGAGAAGAGACCCAGTACTTC	CSARPTSGGEETQYF
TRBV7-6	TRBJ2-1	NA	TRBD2	TGTGCCAGCAGCCAACCTGCTAATAGCGGGAGGCGGAATGAGCAGTTCTTC	CASSQPANSGRRNEQFF
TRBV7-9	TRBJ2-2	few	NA	TGTGCCAGCAGCCAAGACGGAACGAACACCGGGGAGCTGTTTTTT	CASSQDGTNTGELFF
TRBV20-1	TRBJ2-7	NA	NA	TGCAGTGCTAGAGATGGGGGGGCCCGCGAGCAGTACTTC	CSARDGGAREQYF
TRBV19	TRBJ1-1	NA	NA	TGTGCCAGTAGTGTACAGGCGGAGAGGACTGAAGCTTTCTTT	CASSVQAERTEAFF
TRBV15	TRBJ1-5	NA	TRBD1	TGTGCCACCAGCAGATCAGGGGGCGCGGGGCAGCCCCAGCATTTT	CATSRSGGAGQPQHF
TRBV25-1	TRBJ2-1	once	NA	TGTGCCAGCAGTGACCTTAATGAGCAGTTCTTC	CASSDLNEQFF
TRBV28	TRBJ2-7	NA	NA	TGTGCCAGCACCCTCCCCCAGGGGAGGTACGAGCAGTACTTC	CASTLPQGRYEQYF